The present TCR beta chain was sequenced within a study of T cell responses to AZD1222 COVID-19 vaccine. Sequenced by immunoSEQ multiplex PCR; TCRdb stores in-frame clones only, minus some. The sample holds about 89,000 clones, roughly 84% seen once. The source was peripheral blood, collected 28 days after the second AZD1222 dose. This receptor was identified in an adult who received the AZD1222 COVID-19 vaccine.

The CDR3: CATGPGNSPLHF. The CDR3 nucleotides read TGTGCCACCGGACCGGGCAATTCACCCCTCCACTTT. The chain combines TRBV10-3 with TRBJ1-6; D remains unclear. Looked up from germline, CDR1 is ENHRY and CDR2 is SYGVKD. The V gene lost 10 bases and the J gene lost 7 bases, with 11 bases spanning the gap. This CDR3 region has 12 residues.